This passage covers 28 T cell receptor beta chains from one sample sequenced in a study of vaccination and CD4 T cells after COVID-19. Treatment noted: roughly ten-day PBMC culture with coronavirus spike peptide pools or control peptides (ViraFEST assay). Which antigens these TCRs recognize remains unknown. The Oncomine TCR Beta short-read assay was applied to DNA of cultured CD4+ T cells. MiXCR, run by TCRdb on the PCR reads, gives a single entry per CDR3 protein. The sample lists approximately 12,000 distinct CDR3 sequences; 35% to 45% were seen once. The sample taken for sequencing was cultured CD4+ T cells from blood. These receptors came from a human donor with COVID-19.

V and J are TRBV28 and TRBJ1-5; D is ambiguous. Trimming shortened V by 7 bases and J by 1 base, and 17 bases separated the two germline ends. The V gene's germline CDR1 is MDHEN and CDR2 SYDVKM. The CDR3 totals 16 residues. The CDR3 sequence: CASTTPAGKSNQPQHF. CDR3 in DNA: TGTGCCAGCACCACGCCGGCGGGGAAGAGCAATCAGCCCCAGCATTTT.

The rearrangement uses TRBV6-4 and TRBJ2-2; D is perhaps TRBD1 (6 bases). V was clipped by 6 bases and J by 6 bases, with 14 bases between them. Germline CDR1 is MRHNA and CDR2 is SNTAGT. The CDR3 contains 14 residues. The CDR3 is CASRPQQGPGELFF. For the CDR3, the DNA is TGTGCCAGCAGGCCCCAACAGGGCCCCGGGGAGCTGTTTTTT.

The chain is built from TRBV10-2 and TRBJ2-7, with 9 bases matching TRBD2. The CDR3 runs to 15 residues. Trimming took 7 bases from V and 0 from J; bases not matched to a gene: 7. The germline CDR1 and CDR2 sequences are WSHSY and SAAADI. The CDR3 DNA is TGCGCCAGCACTCGAAGCGGGGGGAGCTCCTACGAGCAGTACTTC. Translated, it gives CASTRSGGSSYEQYF.

Of note for this clonotype: An end of the junction differs from the germline gene, which may be a read error. The chain uses TRBV10-1 and TRBJ2-2, with D perhaps matching TRBD1 or TRBD2 (5 bases each). The CDR3 length is 14 residues. Per the germline V gene, CDR1 is WNHNN and CDR2 is SYGVQD (reference sequence). The DNA for the CDR3 is TGCGCCAGCAGTCACGGGGCGAACACCGGGGAGCTGTTCTTT. This codes for CASSHGANTGELFF.

The chain is built from TRBV10-1 and TRBJ1-4; tentative D call: TRBD1 (5 bases). Trimming removed 3 bases at V and 8 bases at J, with 13 bases between. Looked up from germline, CDR1 is WNHNN and CDR2 is SYGVQD (reference sequence). The CDR3 contains 14 residues. This CDR3 is CASSDVGGLEKLFF. As DNA, the CDR3 is TGCGCCAGCAGTGACGTTGGGGGATTGGAAAAACTGTTTTTT.

This clonotype appeared a few times. The chain recombines TRBV27 with TRBJ1-6; TRBD1 might be the D (6 bases). CDR3 length: 15 amino acids. V lost 1 base and J 8 bases, leaving 12 bases between the germline ends. Germline V gene lookup returns CDR1 MNHEY and CDR2 SMNVEV (reference sequence). Here the CDR3 reads CASSLFQGPDSPLHF. DNA for the CDR3: TGTGCCAGCAGTTTATTCCAGGGGCCGGATTCACCCCTCCACTTT.

The rearrangement links TRBV27 to TRBJ2-4, with 9 bases that match TRBD1. V shed 5 bases, J shed 4 bases, and the junction held 12 bases outside the gene matches. The CDR3 spans 17 residues. Germline-derived CDR1 and CDR2 are MNHEY and SMNVEV (reference sequence). The DNA for the CDR3 is TGTGCCAGCAGTAGGTACAGGGGGCAGGATTTAAAAAACATTCAGTACTTC. This encodes CASSRYRGQDLKNIQYF.

This clonotype was recorded a few times. This rearrangement joins TRBV20-1 to TRBJ1-5; 7 nucleotides match TRBD1. The V gene's germline CDR1 is DFQATT and CDR2 SNEGSKA (reference sequence). This CDR3 has 13 amino acids. Unmatched junction bases numbered 8, after V lost 3 bases and J lost 9 bases. CDR3 DNA sequence: TGCAGTGCTAGGGGGACAGCCCTTTGGCCCCAGCATTTT. The encoded protein is CSARGTALWPQHF.

This clonotype has a handful of counts. This chain links TRBV11-1 with TRBJ2-2; 7 nucleotides line up with TRBD1. Germline V lookup: CDR1 SGHAT, CDR2 FQDESV (reference sequence). The CDR3 contains 15 residues. After removal of 5 bases from V and 5 bases from J, the junction contained 8 bases not matched to a gene. CDR3 in amino acids: CASSPRGRRTGELFF. The CDR3 DNA sequence: TGTGCCAGCAGCCCTAGGGGGCGACGGACCGGGGAGCTGTTTTTT.

In DNA, the CDR3 is TGTGCCAGCAGCTTGCAGACGGACTTCTATGGCTACACCTTC. Translating it yields CASSLQTDFYGYTF. V usage is TRBV5-4 and J usage is TRBJ1-2; D uncertain. Germline V CDR1 and CDR2: SGHNT, YYREEE (reference sequence). Trimming stripped 1 base from V and 4 bases from J, with 11 bases between. The CDR3 has 14 residues.

This clonotype was counted a few times. J is TRBJ1-3 and V is TRBV4-2, with D unresolved. There are 14 residues in the CDR3. Germline V gene data show CDR1 as LGHNA and CDR2 as YNFKEQ. V was pared by 4 bases and J by 0 bases, with 7 bases between. The CDR3, as DNA: TGTGCCAGCAGCCTGGATGACTCTGGAAACACCATATATTTT. Protein sequence: CASSLDDSGNTIYF.

The chain combines TRBV6-1 with TRBJ1-1; perhaps TRBD1 as D (6 bases). Trimming removed 6 bases at V and 6 bases at J, with 14 bases between. Germline V gene sequence: CDR1 MNHNS, CDR2 SASEGT. The CDR3 is made up of 13 amino acids. The CDR3 region is CASSLGGLAEAFF. The CDR3, as DNA: TGTGCCAGCAGCCTCGGGGGGCTCGCTGAAGCTTTCTTT.

This chain joins TRBV27 and TRBJ2-3, with D unresolved. The germline V and J ends were trimmed by 5 bases and 1 base, with 4 bases remaining between them. From germline, CDR1 is MNHEY and CDR2 SMNVEV (reference sequence). This CDR3 is built from 12 residues. This CDR3 reads CASSPRTDTQYF. The CDR3 DNA reads TGTGCCAGCAGTCCCCGCACAGATACGCAGTATTTT.

This clonotype was counted a few times. This chain joins TRBV19 and TRBJ1-3, with D unclear. Germline CDR1 LNHDA, CDR2 SQIVND (reference sequence). The CDR3 has 14 residues. Trimming took 5 bases from V and 4 from J, leaving 12 bases between them. In nucleotides, the CDR3 is TGTGCCAGTAGTGACCGGGCGCACGGAAACACCATATATTTT. It codes for CASSDRAHGNTIYF. Looking up the rest from reference TRBV19 and TRBJ1-3 gives the full variable domain: DGGITQSPKYLFRKEGQNVTLSCEQNLNHDAMYWYRQDPGQGLRLIYYSQIVNDFQKGDIAEGYSVSREKKESFPLTVTSAQKNPTAFYLCASSDRAHGNTIYFGEGSWLTVV.

V usage is TRBV7-9 and J usage is TRBJ2-3, with TRBD2 identical over 8 bases. CDR1 and CDR2 (germline): SEHNR, FQNEAQ (reference sequence). The CDR3 covers 16 residues. With V trimmed by 2 bases and J by 2 bases, 6 bases remained unmatched. The CDR3 DNA reads TGTGCCAGCAGCTTAACGTTTAGCGGGGTCACAGATACGCAGTATTTT. This codes for CASSLTFSGVTDTQYF.

In this sample, this clonotype turned up a few times. V is TRBV20-1 and J is TRBJ1-5; D unclear. V dropped 6 bases and J dropped 1 base, with 7 bases sitting between them. The V gene's germline CDR1 is DFQATT and CDR2 SNEGSKA (reference sequence). There are 12 residues in the CDR3. The CDR3 region is CSAGGSNQPQHF. The CDR3 DNA is TGCAGTGCGGGCGGGAGCAATCAGCCCCAGCATTTT.

This clonotype appeared a few times. The chain carries TRBV6-5 and TRBJ2-5, with TRBD2 matching over 10 bases. The CDR3 runs 16 residues. Per the germline V gene, CDR1 is MNHEY and CDR2 is SVGAGI. Trimming at V came to 0 bases and at J to 5 bases, leaving 6 bases not matched to a gene. DNA of the CDR3: TGTGCCAGCAGTTACTCGGCTAGCGGGGGATACGAGACCCAGTACTTC. Translation gives CASSYSASGGYETQYF.

This clonotype showed up just a few times. V gene TRBV7-2 combines with J gene TRBJ1-2; D is undetermined. The germline V and J ends were trimmed by 2 bases and 0 bases, with 10 bases remaining between them. The CDR3 loop spans 15 amino acids. Germline loops: CDR1 SGHTA, CDR2 FQGNSA. As DNA, the CDR3 is TGTGCCAGCAGCTTAAGGACTGTAGCTAACTATGGCTACACCTTC. This gives the protein CASSLRTVANYGYTF.

The chain links TRBV18 to TRBJ1-5; D remains unclear. CDR3 length: 13 amino acids. Germline values: CDR1 KGHSH, CDR2 LQKENI. The V gene lost 2 bases and the J gene lost 3 bases, with 5 bases spanning the gap. The CDR3 DNA reads TGTGCCAGCTCACCAAAGGACAATCAGCCCCAGCATTTT. Its translation: CASSPKDNQPQHF. Using reference TRBV18 and TRBJ1-5 for the parts outside the CDR3, the full variable domain is NAGVMQNPRHLVRRRGQEARLRCSPMKGHSHVYWYRQLPEEGLKFMVYLQKENIIDESGMPKERFSAEFPKEGPSILRIQQVVRGDSAAYFCASSPKDNQPQHFGDGTRLSIL.

The chain carries TRBV19 and TRBJ2-2; D unresolved. Germline CDR1 and CDR2: LNHDA and SQIVND (reference sequence). This CDR3 spans 15 amino acids. The V gene lost 0 bases and the J gene lost 7 bases, with 12 bases spanning the gap. CDR3 in DNA: TGTGCCAGTAGTATAGAGGTCGGCAGATTCGGGGAGCTGTTTTTT. This sequence encodes CASSIEVGRFGELFF.

V and J are TRBV10-3 and TRBJ2-7; D gene ambiguous. Between the trimmed V and J ends, which lost 5 bases and 7 bases, there was a span of 12 bases. Germline lookup yields CDR1 ENHRY and CDR2 SYGVKD. This CDR3 contains 12 residues. The CDR3 bases are TGTGCCATCAGTCCCAGGTTCACAGAGCAGTACTTC. Amino acids: CAISPRFTEQYF.

The V and J genes are TRBV28 and TRBJ2-7, with D perhaps given as TRBD1 or TRBD2 (5 bases each). CDR3 length: 12 residues. The V end was cut by 6 bases, the J end by 3 bases, with 9 bases between. CDR1 and CDR2 from the germline V gene are MDHEN and SYDVKM. This CDR3 reads CASRRGSYEQYF. The CDR3 nucleotides read TGTGCCAGCAGGAGGGGCAGCTACGAGCAGTACTTC.

This clonotype was counted once. J is TRBJ2-7 and V is TRBV6-1; 7 nucleotides align to TRBD1. The ends lost 5 bases at V and 3 bases at J; junction bases unmatched: 10. Germline V gene data show CDR1 as MNHNS and CDR2 as SASEGT. The CDR3 has 15 amino acids. The CDR3 nucleotides are TGTGCCAGCAGTCTAAAGAGACAGGGCGACTACGAGCAGTACTTC. Its protein is CASSLKRQGDYEQYF.

CDR3: CASSFRDRSNYGYTF. The DNA for the CDR3 is TGTGCCAGCAGTTTCCGGGACAGGAGTAACTATGGCTACACCTTC. This chain uses TRBV12-3 or TRBV12-4 with TRBJ1-2; 8 bases are shared with TRBD1. V lost 3 bases, J lost 1 base, and 4 bases stayed unmatched. This CDR3 is 15 amino acids long.

V usage is TRBV11-2 and J usage is TRBJ1-1, with 7 bases matching TRBD1. The germline V gene encodes CDR1 SGHAT and CDR2 FQNNGV. The length of the CDR3 is 15 residues. Unmatched junction bases numbered 5, after V lost 3 bases and J lost 1 base. The CDR3 DNA sequence: TGTGCCAGCAGCTTGTCCAGGGGGGGGAACACTGAAGCTTTCTTT. As protein: CASSLSRGGNTEAFF.

V is TRBV12-3 or TRBV12-4 and J is TRBJ1-6, with D maybe TRBD1 (5 bases). V lost 5 bases and J lost 5, with 13 bases in between. CDR3 length equals 15 residues. In DNA form, the CDR3 reads TGTGCCAGCAGTACTACGGGGCCCAATAATTCACCCCTCCACTTT. Amino acids: CASSTTGPNNSPLHF.

This chain joins TRBV18 and TRBJ2-5; the D is unclear. The V gene lost 0 bases and the J gene lost 2 bases, with 7 bases spanning the gap. The CDR3 length is 14 residues. Per the germline V gene, CDR1 is KGHSH and CDR2 is LQKENI. DNA for the CDR3: TGTGCCAGCTCACCACCTCAACAGCAAGAGACCCAGTACTTC. Encoded protein: CASSPPQQQETQYF.

This clonotype was detected a few times. CDR3 sequence: CASSPDREKDGNQPQHF. The CDR3 bases are TGTGCCAGCAGCCCCGACAGGGAGAAAGACGGCAATCAGCCCCAGCATTTT. The V gene is TRBV21-1, the J gene TRBJ1-5; the table's TRBD1 call for D was not verified on the DNA. TRBV21-1 is a recognized pseudogene. This CDR3 comprises 17 residues.